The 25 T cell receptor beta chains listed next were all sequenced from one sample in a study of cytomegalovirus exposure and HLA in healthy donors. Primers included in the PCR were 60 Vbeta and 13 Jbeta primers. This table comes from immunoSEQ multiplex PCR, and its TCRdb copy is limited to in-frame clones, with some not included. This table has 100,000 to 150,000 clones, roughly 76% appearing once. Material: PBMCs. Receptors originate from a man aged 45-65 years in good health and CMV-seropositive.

DNA for the CDR3: TGTGCCAGCAGTTGGGCCGGGACTCACGCTGAAGCTTTCTTT. Its translation: CASSWAGTHAEAFF. J is TRBJ1-1 and V is TRBV27; maybe TRBD1 (5 bases). This CDR3 contains 14 residues. CDR1 MNHEY and CDR2 SMNVEV come from the germline V gene (reference sequence). V was clipped by 4 bases and J by 6 bases, with 15 bases between them.

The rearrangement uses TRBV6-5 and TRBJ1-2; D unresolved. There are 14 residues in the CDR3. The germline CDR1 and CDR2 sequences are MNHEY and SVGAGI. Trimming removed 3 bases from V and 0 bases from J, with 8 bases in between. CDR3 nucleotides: TGTGCCAGCAGTTATCGGGGAGCTAACTATGGCTACACCTTC. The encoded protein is CASSYRGANYGYTF.

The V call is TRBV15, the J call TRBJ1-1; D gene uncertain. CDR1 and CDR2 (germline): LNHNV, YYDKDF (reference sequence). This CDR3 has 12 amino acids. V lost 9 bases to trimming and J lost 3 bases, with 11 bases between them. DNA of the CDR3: TGTGCCACACGAGAATACGACACTGAAGCTTTCTTT. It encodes CATREYDTEAFF.

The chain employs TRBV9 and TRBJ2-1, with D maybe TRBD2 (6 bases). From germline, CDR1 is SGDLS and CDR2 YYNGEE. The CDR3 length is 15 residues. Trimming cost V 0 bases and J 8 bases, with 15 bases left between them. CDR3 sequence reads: CASSVALTSLHEQFF. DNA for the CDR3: TGTGCCAGCAGCGTAGCCCTGACTAGTTTACATGAGCAGTTCTTC.

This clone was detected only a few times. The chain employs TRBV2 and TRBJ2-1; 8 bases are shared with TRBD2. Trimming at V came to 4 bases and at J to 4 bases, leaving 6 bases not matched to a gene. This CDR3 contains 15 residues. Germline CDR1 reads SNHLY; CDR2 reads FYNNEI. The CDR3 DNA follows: TGTGCCAGCAGTGGGGGCGGGGGGTATTACAATGAGCAGTTCTTC. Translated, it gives CASSGGGGYYNEQFF.

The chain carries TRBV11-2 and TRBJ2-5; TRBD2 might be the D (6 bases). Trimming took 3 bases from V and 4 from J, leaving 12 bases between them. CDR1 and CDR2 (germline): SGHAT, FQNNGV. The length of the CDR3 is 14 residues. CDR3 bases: TGTGCCAGCAGCTTCCCCTTCGGGGGAGAGACCCAGTACTTC. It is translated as CASSFPFGGETQYF. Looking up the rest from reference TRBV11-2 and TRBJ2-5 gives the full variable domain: EAGVAQSPRYKIIEKRQSVAFWCNPISGHATLYWYQQILGQGPKLLIQFQNNGVVDDSQLPKDRFSAERLKGVDSTLKIQPAKLEDSAVYLCASSFPFGGETQYFGPGTRLLVL.

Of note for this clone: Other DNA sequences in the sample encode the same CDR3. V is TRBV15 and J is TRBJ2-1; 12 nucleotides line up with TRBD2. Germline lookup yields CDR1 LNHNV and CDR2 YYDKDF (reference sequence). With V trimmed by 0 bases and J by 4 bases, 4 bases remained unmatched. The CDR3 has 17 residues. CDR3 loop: CATSRELAGGIYNEQFF. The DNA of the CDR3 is TGTGCCACCAGCAGAGAACTAGCGGGGGGCATTTACAATGAGCAGTTCTTC.

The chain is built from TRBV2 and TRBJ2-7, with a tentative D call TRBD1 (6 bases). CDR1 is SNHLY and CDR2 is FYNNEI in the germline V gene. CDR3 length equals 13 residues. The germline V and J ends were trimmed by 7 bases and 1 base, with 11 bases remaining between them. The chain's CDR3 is CASNTQGSYEQYF. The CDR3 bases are TGTGCCAGCAATACACAGGGTTCCTACGAGCAGTACTTC.

CDR3: CASTPGWDTGELFF. The CDR3 DNA sequence: TGTGCCAGCACTCCCGGGTGGGACACCGGGGAGCTGTTTTTT. The V and J genes are TRBV6-5 and TRBJ2-2, with D unresolved. CDR1 is MNHEY and CDR2 is SVGAGI in the germline V gene. The CDR3 totals 14 residues. V lost 7 bases and J lost 3, with 12 bases in between.

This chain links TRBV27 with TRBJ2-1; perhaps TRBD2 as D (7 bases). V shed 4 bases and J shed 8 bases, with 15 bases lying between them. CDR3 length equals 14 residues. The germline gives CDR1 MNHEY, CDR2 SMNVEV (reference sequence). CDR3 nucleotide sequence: TGTGCCAGCAGTTCCCGGGGGGCGATCGATGAGCAGTTCTTC. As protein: CASSSRGAIDEQFF.

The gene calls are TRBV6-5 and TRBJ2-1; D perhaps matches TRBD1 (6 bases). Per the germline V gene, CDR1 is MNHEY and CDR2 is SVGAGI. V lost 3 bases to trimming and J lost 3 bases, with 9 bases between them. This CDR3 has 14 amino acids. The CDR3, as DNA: TGTGCCAGCAGTTATCGGGACAACTACAATGAGCAGTTCTTC. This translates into CASSYRDNYNEQFF.

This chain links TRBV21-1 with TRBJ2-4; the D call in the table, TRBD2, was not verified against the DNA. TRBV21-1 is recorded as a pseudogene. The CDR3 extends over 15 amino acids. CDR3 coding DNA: TGTGCCAGCAGCAAAAAAACGGGAGGGGCGGACATTCAGTACTTC. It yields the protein CASSKKTGGADIQYF.

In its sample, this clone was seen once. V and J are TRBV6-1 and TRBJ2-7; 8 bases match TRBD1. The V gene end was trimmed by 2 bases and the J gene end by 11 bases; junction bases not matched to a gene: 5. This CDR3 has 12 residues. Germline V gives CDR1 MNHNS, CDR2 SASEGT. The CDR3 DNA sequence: TGTGCCAGCAGTGAACAACAGGGGGTTAAGTACTTC. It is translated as CASSEQQGVKYF.

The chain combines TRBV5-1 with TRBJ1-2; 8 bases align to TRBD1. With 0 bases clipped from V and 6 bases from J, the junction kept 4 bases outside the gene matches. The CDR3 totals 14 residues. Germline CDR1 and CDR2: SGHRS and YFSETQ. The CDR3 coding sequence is TGCGCCAGCAGCTTGGGTCCGACAGGGGATGGCTACACCTTC. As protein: CASSLGPTGDGYTF.

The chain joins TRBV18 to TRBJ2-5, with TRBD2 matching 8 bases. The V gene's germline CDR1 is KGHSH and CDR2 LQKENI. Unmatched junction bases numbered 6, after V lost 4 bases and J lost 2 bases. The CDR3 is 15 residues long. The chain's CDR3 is CASSLSLADQETQYF. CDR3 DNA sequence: TGTGCCAGCTCACTCTCACTAGCGGATCAAGAGACCCAGTACTTC.

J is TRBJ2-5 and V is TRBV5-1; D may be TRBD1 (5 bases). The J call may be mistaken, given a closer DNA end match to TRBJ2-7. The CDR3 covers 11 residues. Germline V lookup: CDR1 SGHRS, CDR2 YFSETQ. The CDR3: CASGQYYEQYF. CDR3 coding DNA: TGCGCCAGTGGACAATACTACGAGCAGTACTTC.

In nucleotides, the CDR3 is TGTGCCAGCACCTGGGGAGACGCGAACACCGGGGAGCTGTTTTTT. Amino acids: CASTWGDANTGELFF. The chain carries TRBV5-5 and TRBJ2-2; TRBD2 might be the D (5 bases). Trimming took 6 bases from V and 0 from J, leaving 12 bases between them. The CDR3 runs to 15 residues. The germline CDR1 and CDR2 sequences are SGHKS and YYEKEE (reference sequence).

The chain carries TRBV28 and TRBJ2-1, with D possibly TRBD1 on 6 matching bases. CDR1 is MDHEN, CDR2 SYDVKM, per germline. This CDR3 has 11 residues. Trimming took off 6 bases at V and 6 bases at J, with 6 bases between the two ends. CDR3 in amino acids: CASRGANEQFF. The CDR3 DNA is TGTGCCAGCAGGGGGGCCAATGAGCAGTTCTTC.

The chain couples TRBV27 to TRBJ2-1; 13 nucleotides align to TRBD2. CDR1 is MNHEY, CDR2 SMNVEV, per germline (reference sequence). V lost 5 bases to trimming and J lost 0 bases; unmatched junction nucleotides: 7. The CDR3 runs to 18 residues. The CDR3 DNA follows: TGTGCCAGCAGTCAAAGGGGACTAGCGGGATACTCCTACAATGAGCAGTTCTTC. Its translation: CASSQRGLAGYSYNEQFF.

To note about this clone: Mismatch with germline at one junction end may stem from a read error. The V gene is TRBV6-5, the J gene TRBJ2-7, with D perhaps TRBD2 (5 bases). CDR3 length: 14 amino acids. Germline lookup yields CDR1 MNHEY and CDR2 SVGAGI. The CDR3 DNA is TGTGCCGGCAGTTACTCAGAGGGCGCGCGGGAGCAGTACTTC. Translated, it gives CAGSYSEGAREQYF.

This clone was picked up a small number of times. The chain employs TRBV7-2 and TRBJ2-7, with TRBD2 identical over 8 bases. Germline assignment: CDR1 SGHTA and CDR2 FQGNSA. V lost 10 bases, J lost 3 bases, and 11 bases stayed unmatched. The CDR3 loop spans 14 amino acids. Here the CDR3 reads CATEPGLGVYEQYF. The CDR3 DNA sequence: TGTGCCACAGAACCGGGACTAGGCGTCTACGAGCAGTACTTC.

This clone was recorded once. CDR3: CASSLNRGYSNQPQHF. DNA of the CDR3: TGTGCCAGCAGTTTAAACAGGGGATACAGCAATCAGCCCCAGCATTTT. The chain has TRBV28 and TRBJ1-5; TRBD1 agrees at 7 bases. Germline assignment: CDR1 MDHEN and CDR2 SYDVKM. This CDR3 contains 16 residues. The trim removed 2 bases at V and 1 base at J, leaving 5 bases unmatched.

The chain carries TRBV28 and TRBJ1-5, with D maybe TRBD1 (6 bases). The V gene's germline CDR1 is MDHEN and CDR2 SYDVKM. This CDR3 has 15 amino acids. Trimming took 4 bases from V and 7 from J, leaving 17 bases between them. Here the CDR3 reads CASSYPSPTGQPQHF. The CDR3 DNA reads TGTGCCAGCAGTTATCCCTCCCCGACAGGACAGCCCCAGCATTTT.

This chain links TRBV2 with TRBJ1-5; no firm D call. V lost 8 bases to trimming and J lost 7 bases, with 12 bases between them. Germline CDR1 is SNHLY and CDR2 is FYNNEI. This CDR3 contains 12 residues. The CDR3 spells CASHSRGQPQHF. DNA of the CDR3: TGTGCCAGCCATTCCCGAGGACAGCCCCAGCATTTT. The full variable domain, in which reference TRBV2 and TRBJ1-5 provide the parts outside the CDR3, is EPEVTQTPSHQVTQMGQEVILRCVPISNHLYFYWYRQILGQKVEFLVSFYNNEISEKSEIFDDQFSVERPDGSNFTLKIRSTKLEDSAMYFCASHSRGQPQHFGDGTRLSIL.

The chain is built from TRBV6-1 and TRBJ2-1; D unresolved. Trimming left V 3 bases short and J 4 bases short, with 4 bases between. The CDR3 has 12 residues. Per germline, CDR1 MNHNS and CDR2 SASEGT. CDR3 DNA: TGTGCCAGCAGTGACTTTTACAATGAGCAGTTCTTC. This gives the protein CASSDFYNEQFF.